Listed here are 16 T cell receptor beta chains from one sample, sequenced in a study of CD8 T cells in ankylosing spondylitis. Study conclusions and caveats: Seemingly characteristic of ankylosing spondylitis blood was a TCR beta motif consisting of 7 or 8 highly homologous variants.

TCRdb recomputed calls from the 5' RACE reads with MiXCR, one row per CDR3 protein. The sample has about 800,000 distinct CDR3 sequences, 12% seen once. Their antigens remain unidentified. Sequencing was carried out using blood, either unsorted or a sorted T cell fraction (not recorded which). The receptors stem from a male donor with ankylosing spondylitis.

This clonotype has a handful of counts. V gene TRBV4-2 combines with J gene TRBJ1-2, with D hard to call. V was pared by 0 bases and J by 4 bases, with 15 bases between. The CDR3 has 16 residues. The germline V gene encodes CDR1 LGHNA and CDR2 YNFKEQ. The CDR3 sequence is CASSQDLSSVFYGYTF. CDR3 sequence (DNA): TGTGCCAGCAGCCAAGATCTGTCCTCGGTCTTCTATGGCTACACCTTC.

This chain joins TRBV5-1 and TRBJ2-5; tentatively, D is TRBD1 (6 bases). Germline V gene data show CDR1 as SGHRS and CDR2 as YFSETQ. This CDR3 has 15 residues. Deletions cut 8 bases from V and 2 bases from J, with 19 bases between. The CDR3 DNA follows: TGCGCCAGTGCGCCCTTCACAGGGCGGCAAGAGACCCAGTACTTC. It codes for CASAPFTGRQETQYF.

This clonotype was seen only a few times. One junction end does not reproduce the germline sequence, and a read error may be involved. The V call is TRBV7-7, the J call TRBJ2-1; the D is unclear. Looked up from germline, CDR1 is SSHAT and CDR2 is FNYEAQ (reference sequence). The CDR3 covers 14 residues. Here the CDR3 DNA reads TGTGCTAGCAGTCACAGTATACAGAACAATGAGCAGTTCTTC. It yields the protein CASSHSIQNNEQFF.

This clonotype appeared many times. The chain joins TRBV27 to TRBJ2-7; 8 bases align to TRBD1. The CDR3 contains 15 residues. In germline, CDR1 is MNHEY, CDR2 SMNVEV (reference sequence). V lost 6 bases and J lost 4; bases outside the gene matches: 11. The CDR3 coding sequence is TGTGCCAGCAGCGTCGGGTCAGGGGGCCTTTACGAGCAGTACTTC. Translation: CASSVGSGGLYEQYF.

This clonotype has ten or more counts. The rearrangement uses TRBV12-3 or TRBV12-4 and TRBJ1-1; D not certain. CDR3 length: 13 residues. V dropped 6 bases and J dropped 0 bases, with 8 bases sitting between them. The CDR3 region is CASSQTMNTEAFF. The CDR3 DNA follows: TGTGCCAGCAGCCAGACCATGAACACTGAAGCTTTCTTT.

V usage is TRBV20-1 and J usage is TRBJ1-2, with a possible D match to TRBD1 (6 bases). The CDR3 covers 15 residues. Trimming stripped 5 bases from V and 1 base from J, with 17 bases between. Germline loops: CDR1 DFQATT, CDR2 SNEGSKA (reference sequence). The CDR3 loop reads CSAQGRRVGNYGYTF. DNA for the CDR3: TGCAGTGCTCAGGGGCGGCGGGTTGGTAACTATGGCTACACCTTC.

The gene calls are TRBV4-3 and TRBJ2-3; the match to TRBD1 covers 7 bases. CDR1 LGHNA and CDR2 YSLEER come from the germline V gene. The CDR3 runs to 17 residues. Trimming at V came to 4 bases and at J to 1 base, leaving 11 bases not matched to a gene. CDR3 nucleotides: TGCGCCAGCAGCCTCTCGACAGGGAACTATCGCACAGATACGCAGTATTTT. The encoded protein is CASSLSTGNYRTDTQYF.

The chain has TRBV6-1 and TRBJ1-5, with TRBD1 identical over 9 bases. CDR1 and CDR2 from the germline V gene are MNHNS and SASEGT. V lost 6 bases, J lost 12 bases, and 15 bases stayed unmatched. This CDR3 is 15 amino acids long. CDR3 amino acids: CASRNDRDREVDQHF. CDR3 sequence (DNA): TGTGCCAGCAGGAACGACCGGGACAGGGAGGTGGACCAGCATTTT.

This clonotype was seen more than once but under ten times. This chain uses TRBV7-9 with TRBJ2-7; TRBD1 might be the D (5 bases). The V end lost 3 bases, the J end lost 6 bases, and 12 bases lay between the germline ends. The CDR3 has 13 amino acids. Germline V gene sequence: CDR1 SEHNR, CDR2 FQNEAQ (reference sequence). The DNA for the CDR3 is TGTGCCAGCAGCTTCGTTAGGGGTTCCGAGCAGTACTTC. Residues: CASSFVRGSEQYF.

This clonotype was seen more than once but under ten times. The chain is built from TRBV20-1 and TRBJ2-7, with D possibly being TRBD2 (7 bases). Germline loops: CDR1 DFQATT, CDR2 SNEGSKA (reference sequence). The V gene lost 3 bases and the J gene lost 0 bases, with 12 bases spanning the gap. CDR3 length equals 14 residues. CDR3 region: CSASRGGDSYEQYF. DNA of the CDR3: TGCAGTGCTAGCCGAGGGGGGGACTCCTACGAGCAGTACTTC.

This clonotype was detected a few times. The CDR3, as DNA: TGTGCCAGCAGGCTCGGGACAGGGATGTATTTT. It codes for CASRLGTGMYF. The genes are TRBV6-5 and TRBJ2-3, with 9 nucleotides matching TRBD1. The germline V gene has CDR1 MNHEY and CDR2 SVGAGI. The junction had 6 bases not matched to a gene; V was cut back by 6 bases and J by 14 bases. There are 11 residues in the CDR3.

This clonotype was found a few times. This chain connects TRBV19 to TRBJ1-2; D unclear. Germline CDR1 reads LNHDA; CDR2 reads SQIVND (reference sequence). The CDR3 consists of 12 residues. With 8 bases removed from V and 0 bases from J, the gap between germline ends came to 7 bases. The CDR3 is CASRSANYGYTF. The DNA of the CDR3 is TGTGCCAGTCGATCAGCTAACTATGGCTACACCTTC.

This clonotype was seen repeatedly, ten times or more. The V gene is TRBV7-6, the J gene TRBJ2-1, with TRBD2 identical over 10 bases. The J segment lost 4 bases and the V segment lost 5 bases, leaving 5 bases of the junction unmatched. CDR1 SGHVS and CDR2 FNYEAQ come from the germline V gene. The CDR3 totals 15 residues. DNA for the CDR3: TGTGCCAGCAGCACGCCTAGCGGGGGATACAATGAGCAGTTCTTC. The encoded protein is CASSTPSGGYNEQFF.

This clonotype was recorded at least ten times. This chain connects TRBV12-3 or TRBV12-4 to TRBJ2-1, with 11 bases that match TRBD2. V was pared by 6 bases and J by 4 bases, with 8 bases of the junction left unmatched. This CDR3 has 16 amino acids. CDR3 bases: TGTGCCAGCAGGGGACTAGCGGCTATTGGTTACAATGAGCAGTTCTTC. The encoded protein is CASRGLAAIGYNEQFF.

The genes are TRBV20-1 and TRBJ2-1; 8 positions match TRBD1. The germline V gene encodes CDR1 DFQATT and CDR2 SNEGSKA (reference sequence). The CDR3 contains 15 residues. Trimming took 6 bases from V and 6 from J; bases not matched to a gene: 13. CDR3 sequence: CSAQKGQGLSNEQFF. DNA for the CDR3: TGCAGTGCCCAAAAAGGACAGGGTCTATCCAATGAGCAGTTCTTC.

This sequence joins TRBV20-1 and TRBJ1-4, with D maybe TRBD1 (6 bases). This CDR3 has 12 residues. V gave up 5 bases and J gave up 8 bases, with 12 bases separating them. Germline V CDR1 and CDR2: DFQATT, SNEGSKA (reference sequence). CDR3 coding DNA: TGCAGTGCTGGCAGGGGCGGGGAAAAACTGTTTTTT. Its protein product is CSAGRGGEKLFF.